Listed below are T cell receptor beta chains from one sample, sequenced in a study of T cells in localized non-small cell lung cancer. Produced via immunoSEQ multiplex PCR; TCRdb's table is partial and in-frame only. This table has fewer than 100,000 clones, 80% to 90% appearing once. The sample was peripheral blood, taken before any cancer treatment. The receptors were gathered from a man aged 35-75 years with stage I squamous cell lung carcinoma. Both conserved end residues are part of each CDR3. A D gene is named only where the DNA matches it firmly. Clone size is not always given. Where it is, it says once, few, many or a class for expanded clones.

j_call: TRBJ1-4
cdr3_length: 16
v_call: TRBV6-5
d_call: NA
clone_size: NA
cdr3_nt: TGTGCCAGCAGTTACTCGAGTTCTGCAACTAATGAAAAACTGTTTTTT
cdr3_aa: CASSYSSSATNEKLFF

j_call: TRBJ2-1
cdr3_length: 14
v_call: TRBV5-5
d_call: NA
clone_size: NA
cdr3_nt: TGTGCCAGCAGCTTATTAGACTCGGACAATGAGCAGTTCTTC
cdr3_aa: CASSLLDSDNEQFF

j_call: TRBJ2-3
cdr3_length: 14
v_call: TRBV5-1
d_call: TRBD2
clone_size: NA
cdr3_nt: TGCGCCAGCACGAGGAGCGGGGGAACAGATACGCAGTATTTT
cdr3_aa: CASTRSGGTDTQYF

j_call: TRBJ1-2
cdr3_length: 15
v_call: TRBV28
d_call: TRBD1
clone_size: NA
cdr3_nt: TGTGCCAGCAGTCGCGACAGGGGCCCGCGGTCAGGCTACACCTTC
cdr3_aa: CASSRDRGPRSGYTF

j_call: TRBJ2-2
cdr3_length: 15
v_call: TRBV7-3
d_call: TRBD1
clone_size: NA
cdr3_nt: TGTGCCAGCAGCTTACGACAGGGGGCTGTCGGGGAGCTGTTTTTT
cdr3_aa: CASSLRQGAVGELFF

j_call: TRBJ2-7
cdr3_length: 14
v_call: TRBV11-2
d_call: TRBD1
clone_size: NA
cdr3_nt: TGTGCCAGCAGCTTAAATACAGGGGTAGGCGAGCAGTACTTC
cdr3_aa: CASSLNTGVGEQYF

j_call: TRBJ1-5
cdr3_length: 14
v_call: TRBV4-2
d_call: NA
clone_size: NA
cdr3_nt: TGTGCCAGCAGCCAAGCGGGTTCAAATCAGCCCCAGCATTTT
cdr3_aa: CASSQAGSNQPQHF

j_call: TRBJ1-1
cdr3_length: 15
v_call: TRBV6-6
d_call: NA
clone_size: NA
cdr3_nt: TGTGCCAGCAGTTACCGGCTAGGGGTGAACACTGAAGCTTTCTTT
cdr3_aa: CASSYRLGVNTEAFF

j_call: TRBJ1-4
cdr3_length: 15
v_call: TRBV7-9
d_call: NA
clone_size: NA
cdr3_nt: TGTGCCAGCAGCTTAGGGACGGACCGAGGTGAGGGACTGTTTTTT
cdr3_aa: CASSLGTDRGEGLFF

j_call: TRBJ1-3
cdr3_length: 16
v_call: TRBV5-5
d_call: NA
clone_size: once
cdr3_nt: TGTGCCAGCAGCTTGGAGCGGGCCCGCCAGGGAAACACCATATATTTT
cdr3_aa: CASSLERARQGNTIYF

j_call: TRBJ2-7
cdr3_length: 13
v_call: TRBV2
d_call: NA
clone_size: NA
cdr3_nt: TGTGCCAGCAGGGACAGCCTCACCTACGAGCAGTACTTC
cdr3_aa: CASRDSLTYEQYF

j_call: TRBJ1-2
cdr3_length: 14
v_call: TRBV5-4
d_call: TRBD1
clone_size: NA
cdr3_nt: TGTGCCAGCAGCCCGGGACAGTTACACTATGGCTACACCTTC
cdr3_aa: CASSPGQLHYGYTF

j_call: TRBJ1-1
cdr3_length: 14
v_call: TRBV4-2
d_call: NA
clone_size: NA
cdr3_nt: TGTGCCAGCAGCTATGGGGCAGAGAACACTGAAGCTTTCTTT
cdr3_aa: CASSYGAENTEAFF

j_call: TRBJ2-7
cdr3_length: 14
v_call: TRBV10-3
d_call: NA
clone_size: NA
cdr3_nt: TGTGCCATCAGTGAGTCAACAGGGACCTACGAGCAGTACTTC
cdr3_aa: CAISESTGTYEQYF

j_call: TRBJ1-1
cdr3_length: 13
v_call: TRBV11-2
d_call: TRBD1
clone_size: NA
cdr3_nt: TGTGCCAGTGGGACAGGGGAGAACACTGAAGCTTTCTTT
cdr3_aa: CASGTGENTEAFF

j_call: TRBJ2-7
cdr3_length: 17
v_call: TRBV4-3
d_call: TRBD1
clone_size: NA
cdr3_nt: TGCGCCAGCAGCCAAGAATACGGGACAGGGAATATCGAGGAGCAGTACTTC
cdr3_aa: CASSQEYGTGNIEEQYF

j_call: TRBJ1-3
cdr3_length: 14
v_call: TRBV6-1
d_call: NA
clone_size: NA
cdr3_nt: TGTGCCAGCAGTGAGCAGGGATCTGGAAACACCATATATTTT
cdr3_aa: CASSEQGSGNTIYF

j_call: TRBJ1-5
cdr3_length: 15
v_call: TRBV18
d_call: NA
clone_size: NA
cdr3_nt: TGTGCCAGCTCACCGACAGTCCAAAGCAATCAGCCCCAGCATTTT
cdr3_aa: CASSPTVQSNQPQHF

j_call: TRBJ2-7
cdr3_length: 15
v_call: TRBV11-2
d_call: NA
clone_size: NA
cdr3_nt: TGTGCCAGCAGCATTTACAGAATCCGAGCCTACGAGCAGTACTTC
cdr3_aa: CASSIYRIRAYEQYF

j_call: TRBJ1-1
cdr3_length: 14
v_call: TRBV7-2
d_call: NA
clone_size: NA
cdr3_nt: TGTGCCAGCAGCTTAGTACAGGGTGGCACTGAAGCTTTCTTT
cdr3_aa: CASSLVQGGTEAFF

j_call: TRBJ2-5
cdr3_length: 15
v_call: TRBV10-3
d_call: TRBD1
clone_size: NA
cdr3_nt: TGTGCCATCAGTGAGTACGGACAGGGACAAGAGACCCAGTACTTC
cdr3_aa: CAISEYGQGQETQYF

j_call: TRBJ2-5
cdr3_length: 16
v_call: TRBV4-1
d_call: TRBD1
clone_size: NA
cdr3_nt: TGCGCCAGCAGCCAGAAGGACAGGGGGACCCAAGAGACCCAGTACTTC
cdr3_aa: CASSQKDRGTQETQYF

j_call: TRBJ1-2
cdr3_length: 15
v_call: TRBV12-1
d_call: NA
clone_size: NA
cdr3_nt: TGTGCCAGCAGCTTTTCATATTGGGCAGGCTACGGCTACACCTTC
cdr3_aa: CASSFSYWAGYGYTF

j_call: TRBJ1-1
cdr3_length: 13
v_call: TRBV6-1
d_call: TRBD1
clone_size: NA
cdr3_nt: TGTGCCAGCACAGGGGGCTTGAACACTGAAGCTTTCTTT
cdr3_aa: CASTGGLNTEAFF

j_call: TRBJ1-5
cdr3_length: 14
v_call: TRBV2
d_call: NA
clone_size: NA
cdr3_nt: TGTGCCAGCAGTGAAGCGATCTTCAATCAGCCCCAGCATTTT
cdr3_aa: CASSEAIFNQPQHF

j_call: TRBJ2-2
cdr3_length: 13
v_call: TRBV28
d_call: NA
clone_size: NA
cdr3_nt: TGTGCCAGCAGTTTAGGTGGCACCGGGGAGCTGTTTTTT
cdr3_aa: CASSLGGTGELFF

j_call: TRBJ1-3
cdr3_length: 16
v_call: TRBV19
d_call: TRBD1
clone_size: NA
cdr3_nt: TGTGCCAGTAGAGATCGGACAGGGGTCTCTGGAAACACCATATATTTT
cdr3_aa: CASRDRTGVSGNTIYF

j_call: TRBJ1-4
cdr3_length: 15
v_call: TRBV19
d_call: NA
clone_size: NA
cdr3_nt: TGTGCCAGTAGTGCCTGGTCCTCCGGGGTGGAAAAACTGTTTTTT
cdr3_aa: CASSAWSSGVEKLFF

j_call: TRBJ2-3
cdr3_length: 14
v_call: TRBV6-5
d_call: NA
clone_size: NA
cdr3_nt: TGTGCCAGCAGTCCCGGACGTCTTACAGATACGCAGTATTTT
cdr3_aa: CASSPGRLTDTQYF

j_call: TRBJ2-2
cdr3_length: 15
v_call: TRBV5-5
d_call: NA
clone_size: few
cdr3_nt: TGTGCCAGCAGCTTGGGGCGCACGAACACCGGGGAGCTGTTTTTT
cdr3_aa: CASSLGRTNTGELFF

j_call: TRBJ2-2
cdr3_length: 17
v_call: TRBV5-1
d_call: NA
clone_size: NA
cdr3_nt: TGCGCCAGCAGCTTGATCGCGGGCAGCGCGAACACCGGGGAGCTGTTTTTT
cdr3_aa: CASSLIAGSANTGELFF

j_call: TRBJ2-7
cdr3_length: 13
v_call: TRBV29-1
d_call: NA
clone_size: NA
cdr3_nt: TGCAGCGTTGAGAGGGGCTCGGCGTACGAGCAGTACTTC
cdr3_aa: CSVERGSAYEQYF

j_call: TRBJ2-1
cdr3_length: 13
v_call: TRBV10-1
d_call: NA
clone_size: NA
cdr3_nt: TGCGCCAGCAGTGAGGGGGAGTACAATGAGCAGTTCTTC
cdr3_aa: CASSEGEYNEQFF

j_call: TRBJ2-1
cdr3_length: 13
v_call: TRBV5-1
d_call: NA
clone_size: once
cdr3_nt: TGCGCCAGCAGCTTGGCCGGAAGCAATGAGCAGTTCTTC
cdr3_aa: CASSLAGSNEQFF

j_call: TRBJ1-2
cdr3_length: 14
v_call: TRBV7-9
d_call: NA
clone_size: NA
cdr3_nt: TGTGCCAGCAGCTTAGATAGTGGGTACTATGGCTACACCTTC
cdr3_aa: CASSLDSGYYGYTF

j_call: TRBJ1-6
cdr3_length: 14
v_call: TRBV6-1
d_call: NA
clone_size: NA
cdr3_nt: TGTGCCAGCAGTGAAGCGGGATTTGGGTCACCCCTCCACTTT
cdr3_aa: CASSEAGFGSPLHF

j_call: TRBJ2-7
cdr3_length: 12
v_call: TRBV10-3
d_call: TRBD1
clone_size: NA
cdr3_nt: TGTGCCATCGCGCGACAGGGGTACGAGCAGTACTTC
cdr3_aa: CAIARQGYEQYF

j_call: TRBJ1-5
cdr3_length: 14
v_call: TRBV7-2
d_call: NA
clone_size: once
cdr3_nt: TGTGCCAGCAGCTTAGGGACAGCTTCTCAGCCCCAGCATTTT
cdr3_aa: CASSLGTASQPQHF

j_call: TRBJ2-1
cdr3_length: 14
v_call: TRBV5-6
d_call: NA
clone_size: NA
cdr3_nt: TGTGCCAGCAGCTTGCCAGGGAGCGGGTATGAGCAGTTCTTC
cdr3_aa: CASSLPGSGYEQFF

j_call: TRBJ1-4
cdr3_length: 16
v_call: TRBV5-1
d_call: NA
clone_size: NA
cdr3_nt: TGCGCCAGCAGCTCCTACCGAGGGGCAACTAATGAAAAACTGTTTTTT
cdr3_aa: CASSSYRGATNEKLFF

j_call: TRBJ2-3
cdr3_length: 14
v_call: TRBV9
d_call: NA
clone_size: NA
cdr3_nt: TGTGCCAGCAGCGTAGGCCCAGACACAGATACGCAGTATTTT
cdr3_aa: CASSVGPDTDTQYF

j_call: TRBJ1-5
cdr3_length: 13
v_call: TRBV27
d_call: TRBD1
clone_size: NA
cdr3_nt: TGTGCCAGCAAGGGGGCGAGCAATCAGCCCCAGCATTTT
cdr3_aa: CASKGASNQPQHF

j_call: TRBJ1-3
cdr3_length: 16
v_call: TRBV7-2
d_call: NA
clone_size: few
cdr3_nt: TGTGCCAGCAGCTTAGCTTTCCGGAACGGGGGAAACACCATATATTTT
cdr3_aa: CASSLAFRNGGNTIYF

j_call: TRBJ2-1
cdr3_length: 16
v_call: TRBV11-2
d_call: NA
clone_size: NA
cdr3_nt: TGTGCCAGCAGCGAGTTAAGATCGACTACTTACAATGAGCAGTTCTTC
cdr3_aa: CASSELRSTTYNEQFF

j_call: TRBJ2-1
cdr3_length: 13
v_call: TRBV7-2
d_call: NA
clone_size: NA
cdr3_nt: TGTGCCAGCAGCTTTGGGCGGGGTAATGAGCAGTTCTTC
cdr3_aa: CASSFGRGNEQFF

j_call: TRBJ2-1
cdr3_length: 14
v_call: TRBV5-1
d_call: TRBD1
clone_size: once
cdr3_nt: TGCGCCAGCAGCGGACAGGGGGCTGGCGATGAGCAGTTCTTC
cdr3_aa: CASSGQGAGDEQFF

j_call: TRBJ1-5
cdr3_length: 15
v_call: TRBV5-1
d_call: NA
clone_size: NA
cdr3_nt: TGCGCCAGCAGCCCGGGGGGAAATAGCAATCAGCCCCAGCATTTT
cdr3_aa: CASSPGGNSNQPQHF